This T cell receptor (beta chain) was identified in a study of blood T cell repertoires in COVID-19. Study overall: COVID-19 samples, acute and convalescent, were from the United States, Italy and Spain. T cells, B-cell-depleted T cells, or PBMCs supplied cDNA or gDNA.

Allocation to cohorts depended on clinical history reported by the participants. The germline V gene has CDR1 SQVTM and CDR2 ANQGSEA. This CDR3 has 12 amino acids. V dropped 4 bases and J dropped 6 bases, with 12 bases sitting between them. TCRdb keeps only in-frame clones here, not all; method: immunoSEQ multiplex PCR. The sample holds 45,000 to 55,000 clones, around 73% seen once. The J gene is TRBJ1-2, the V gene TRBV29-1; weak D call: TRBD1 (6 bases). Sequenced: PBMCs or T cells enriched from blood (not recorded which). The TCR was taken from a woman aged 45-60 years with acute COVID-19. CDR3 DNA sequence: TGCAGCGTTGGGACAGCCAATCATGGCTACACCTTC. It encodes CSVGTANHGYTF. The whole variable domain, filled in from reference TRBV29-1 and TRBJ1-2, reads SAVISQKPSRDICQRGTSLTIQCQVDSQVTMMFWYRQQPGQSLTLIATANQGSEATYESGFVIDKFPISRPNLTFSTLTVSNMSPEDSSIYLCSVGTANHGYTFGSGTRLTVV.